A selection of T cell receptor beta chains follows, all from one sample in a study of blood T cells in healthy people across ages. TCRdb re-analysed the 5' RACE reads in MiXCR, keeping a single row per CDR3 protein. The sample has roughly 1.4 million distinct CDR3 sequences, 55% to 75% seen once. Specimen: blood. The receptors come from a man aged 18-30 years in good health. Each CDR3 is given with its conserved first and last residue. D genes are given only for firm matches. Rows may omit the clone size; those that give it use once, few, many or a size class.

D gene	clone size	V gene	J gene	CDR3 protein	CDR3 DNA
-	-	TRBV5-1	TRBJ2-1	CASSLIGQGGHNEQFF	TGCGCCAGCAGCCTGATAGGTCAGGGGGGACACAATGAGCAGTTCTTC
-	few	TRBV20-1	TRBJ2-7	CSARVREVGGYGQYF	TGCAGTGCTAGAGTCAGGGAGGTAGGGGGTTACGGGCAGTACTTC
-	-	TRBV3-1	TRBJ1-6	CASSQDWHSGSPLHF	TGTGCCAGCAGCCAAGATTGGCATTCCGGTTCACCCCTCCACTTT
-	few	TRBV4-1	TRBJ2-1	CASSQWAQKNEQFF	TGCGCCAGCAGCCAGTGGGCCCAAAAGAATGAGCAGTTCTTC
TRBD2	few	TRBV7-2	TRBJ2-7	CASSKGSGTSGYEQYF	TGTGCCAGCAGCAAAGGCTCCGGGACTAGCGGCTACGAGCAGTACTTC
TRBD2	-	TRBV29-1	TRBJ2-7	CSVGGGDESYEQYF	TGCAGCGTTGGGGGAGGGGACGAGTCCTACGAGCAGTACTTC
-	once	TRBV11-2	TRBJ2-7	CASRRWPDAYEQYF	TGTGCCAGCAGGAGGTGGCCTGACGCCTACGAGCAGTACTTC
-	few	TRBV9	TRBJ2-1	CASSVGQSSYNEQFF	TGTGCCAGCAGCGTAGGACAGAGCTCCTACAATGAGCAGTTCTTC
-	few	TRBV27	TRBJ1-2	CASSFVGAGGYTF	TGTGCCAGCAGTTTTGTAGGGGCTGGTGGCTACACCTTC
-	-	TRBV7-2	TRBJ1-2	CASSLGSGTGGYTF	TGTGCCAGCAGCTTAGGGTCGGGGACCGGTGGCTACACCTTC
-	few	TRBV20-1	TRBJ2-7	CSASRLANPYEQYF	TGCAGTGCTAGTCGTCTAGCGAATCCCTACGAGCAGTACTTC
-	few	TRBV4-1	TRBJ2-3	CASSQEKRTDTQYF	TGCGCCAGCAGCCAAGAGAAAAGAACAGATACGCAGTATTTT
-	-	TRBV4-2	TRBJ2-2	CASSQGVLSLNTGELFF	TGTGCCAGCAGCCAAGGCGTACTATCCTTGAACACCGGGGAGCTGTTTTTT
-	-	TRBV7-8	TRBJ2-7	CASRILGEYEQYF	TGTGCCAGCAGAATCCTGGGAGAGTACGAGCAGTACTTC
-	-	TRBV6-2/TRBV6-3	TRBJ1-2	CASSYSAETNYGYTF	TGTGCCAGCAGTTACTCGGCAGAGACTAACTATGGCTACACCTTC
-	-	TRBV18	TRBJ2-7	CASSRSSADLHEQYF	TGTGCCAGCTCACGCTCGTCGGCGGACCTTCACGAGCAGTACTTC
-	-	TRBV7-9	TRBJ2-7	CASSQTGRYEQYF	TGTGCCAGCAGCCAAACGGGCCGCTACGAGCAGTACTTC
-	-	TRBV29-1	TRBJ1-2	CSVRPGTAITSNYGYTF	TGCAGCGTCCGCCCCGGGACTGCAATAACTTCCAACTATGGCTACACCTTC
-	-	TRBV10-3	TRBJ2-2	CAISESGRGTGELFF	TGTGCCATCAGTGAATCAGGTCGCGGGACCGGGGAGCTGTTTTTT
-	-	TRBV28	TRBJ2-3	CASSFQGGENTDTQYF	TGTGCCAGCAGTTTCCAGGGCGGTGAGAACACAGATACGCAGTATTTT
-	few	TRBV20-1	TRBJ2-5	CSAFGGQETQYF	TGCAGTGCGTTTGGAGGCCAAGAGACCCAGTACTTC
-	-	TRBV6-5	TRBJ2-7	CASITRVGGEQYF	TGTGCCAGTATTACTAGGGTTGGAGGCGAGCAGTACTTC
-	few	TRBV25-1	TRBJ2-5	CASSELGRKGKRETQYF	TGTGCCAGCAGTGAATTGGGAAGGAAGGGGAAGCGAGAGACCCAGTACTTC
TRBD1	-	TRBV9	TRBJ2-2	CASSSHRGTGELFF	TGTGCCAGCAGCTCTCACAGGGGCACCGGGGAGCTGTTTTTT
-	-	TRBV7-9	TRBJ2-5	CASSLESAQYF	TGTGCCAGCAGCTTAGAGAGTGCGCAGTACTTC
-	-	TRBV10-3	TRBJ2-5	CATSDPVMGGQFQETQYF	TGTGCCACCAGTGATCCGGTTATGGGGGGCCAGTTCCAAGAGACCCAGTACTTC
TRBD2	once	TRBV7-9	TRBJ2-3	CASSSRSGGDIDTQYF	TGTGCCAGCAGCTCGCGAAGCGGGGGGGATATAGATACGCAGTATTTT
TRBD1	-	TRBV2	TRBJ2-3	CASRATGYHTDTQYF	TGTGCCAGCAGAGCGACAGGGTATCACACAGATACGCAGTATTTT
TRBD1	-	TRBV10-3	TRBJ2-7	CAIRMTGPPYEQYF	TGTGCCATTAGAATGACAGGGCCACCCTACGAGCAGTACTTC
-	few	TRBV20-1	TRBJ2-3	CSANNKYTQYF	TGCAGTGCAAACAACAAGTATACGCAGTATTTT
-	-	TRBV10-3	TRBJ2-7	CAISDTGRSYEQYF	TGTGCCATCAGTGACACGGGCCGCTCCTACGAGCAGTACTTC
-	-	TRBV4-1	TRBJ2-5	CASSQGPNHEETQYF	TGCGCCAGCAGCCAAGGTCCCAACCACGAAGAGACCCAGTACTTC
-	-	TRBV29-1	TRBJ2-7	CSAVQDSSYEQYF	TGCAGCGCCGTGCAGGACAGCTCCTACGAGCAGTACTTC
-	-	TRBV12-3/TRBV12-4	TRBJ2-1	CASSSRGVPPEQFF	TGTGCCAGCAGTTCCCGAGGGGTCCCCCCTGAGCAGTTCTTC
TRBD1	-	TRBV12-3/TRBV12-4	TRBJ1-2	CASQDRPHQEGYTF	TGTGCCAGCCAGGACAGGCCCCATCAGGAGGGCTACACCTTC
-	-	TRBV27	TRBJ2-7	CASSLSPPNEQYF	TGTGCCAGCAGTTTATCGCCGCCTAACGAGCAGTACTTC
-	-	TRBV4-3	TRBJ2-7	CASSHSGTADSAIGGQYF	TGCGCCAGCAGCCATTCGGGCACGGCTGACAGCGCTATAGGCGGGCAGTACTTC
-	-	TRBV6-5	TRBJ1-3	CASSESFSGNTIYF	TGTGCCAGCAGTGAGTCTTTCTCTGGAAACACCATATATTTT
-	few	TRBV6-2/TRBV6-3	TRBJ1-2	CASSPQRSRVNGYTF	TGTGCCAGCAGTCCCCAGCGGAGCAGAGTAAACGGCTACACCTTC
-	few	TRBV4-1	TRBJ2-7	CASSSTAGLEQYF	TGCGCCAGCAGCTCTACAGCGGGTCTCGAGCAGTACTTC
-	-	TRBV20-1	TRBJ2-4	CSARARDRNFDRVQYF	TGCAGTGCTAGGGCCCGTGATCGAAACTTCGATAGGGTGCAGTACTTC